This is a list of T cell receptor beta chains from one sample in a study of metastatic and nonmetastatic thyroid tumors. TCRdb re-called clones from the PCR reads using MiXCR. The sample consists of 25,000 to 35,000 clones, roughly 25% of them appearing once. Sequenced input: blood. The receptors come from a female donor with papillary thyroid cancer or a benign thyroid nodule (not recorded which). Some clones in this sample may be carry-over from other donors' samples. CDR3s include the opening cysteine and the closing phenylalanine or tryptophan. Fields, in order: V gene, clone size, D gene, J gene, CDR3 DNA, CDR3 protein. D genes are given only for firm matches. Size is stated for part of the rows, as once, few or many counts, or as a class when the clone is expanded.

V gene: TRBV4-2; clone size: NA; D gene: TRBD2; J gene: TRBJ2-7; CDR3 DNA: TGTGCCAGCAGCCAAGAAGGGGGGCTAGCGGGCCGCTACGAACTGTACTTC; CDR3 protein: CASSQEGGLAGRYELYF
V gene: TRBV24-1; clone size: many; D gene: TRBD1; J gene: TRBJ2-5; CDR3 DNA: TGTGCCACCCAACCAGGACAGGGGACGGGAAAGACCCAGTACTTC; CDR3 protein: CATQPGQGTGKTQYF
V gene: TRBV6-2/TRBV6-3; clone size: NA; D gene: NA; J gene: TRBJ2-6; CDR3 DNA: TGTGCCAGCAGTCACAGCCCCCCGCGACAGGCGTCTTTCTCTGGGGCCAACGTCCTGACTTTC; CDR3 protein: CASSHSPPRQASFSGANVLTF
V gene: TRBV28; clone size: NA; D gene: NA; J gene: TRBJ1-1; CDR3 DNA: TGTGCCAGCACTCGAATTAGCGGGCAGCCCTCGGCATCGGCTTTCTTT; CDR3 protein: CASTRISGQPSASAFF
V gene: TRBV5-1; clone size: NA; D gene: NA; J gene: TRBJ2-5; CDR3 DNA: TGCGCAAGCAGCGAAGGACGGAGTGGGACCCAGTACTTC; CDR3 protein: CASSEGRSGTQYF
V gene: TRBV4-2; clone size: NA; D gene: TRBD1; J gene: TRBJ2-4; CDR3 DNA: TGTGCCAGCAGCCAAGAGCACAGGGGGTACAATGATCAGTACTTC; CDR3 protein: CASSQEHRGYNDQYF
V gene: TRBV28; clone size: many; D gene: TRBD2; J gene: TRBJ2-3; CDR3 DNA: TGTGCCAGCAACCTAGGACTAGCGGATTCCACAGATACGCAGTATTTT; CDR3 protein: CASNLGLADSTDTQYF
V gene: TRBV20-1; clone size: NA; D gene: TRBD1; J gene: TRBJ1-2; CDR3 DNA: TGCAGTGCTAGACGTTCCAGGGGGCCCAACTATGGCTACACCTTC; CDR3 protein: CSARRSRGPNYGYTF
V gene: TRBV19; clone size: few; D gene: TRBD1; J gene: TRBJ2-7; CDR3 DNA: TGTGCCAGTACCAAGGACAGGGGGCTCGGTGAGCAGTACTTC; CDR3 protein: CASTKDRGLGEQYF
V gene: TRBV9; clone size: many; D gene: NA; J gene: TRBJ2-5; CDR3 DNA: TGTGCCAGCAGCGTAGCTCTCCAAGAGACCCAGTACTTC; CDR3 protein: CASSVALQETQYF
V gene: TRBV18; clone size: many; D gene: NA; J gene: TRBJ2-1; CDR3 DNA: TGTGCCAGCTCACCATTTACAGGGTACAATGAGCAGTTCTTC; CDR3 protein: CASSPFTGYNEQFF
V gene: TRBV7-2; clone size: NA; D gene: TRBD2; J gene: TRBJ2-1; CDR3 DNA: TGTGCCAGCAGCTTAGCGGCGGGAGGCAAAAATGAGCAGTTCTTC; CDR3 protein: CASSLAAGGKNEQFF
V gene: TRBV11-3; clone size: many; D gene: NA; J gene: TRBJ2-1; CDR3 DNA: TGTGCCAGCAGCTTAGAGAGTAGCAGCTACAATGAGCAGTTCTTC; CDR3 protein: CASSLESSSYNEQFF
V gene: TRBV20-1; clone size: NA; D gene: NA; J gene: TRBJ2-7; CDR3 DNA: TGCAGTGCTGCATTCCAGGGGGGAACCGCCTACGAGCAGTACTTC; CDR3 protein: CSAAFQGGTAYEQYF
V gene: TRBV6-1; clone size: NA; D gene: NA; J gene: TRBJ1-2; CDR3 DNA: TGTGCCAGCAGGACCATTAACGGGGCTCGGGGCTACACCTTC; CDR3 protein: CASRTINGARGYTF
V gene: TRBV6-1; clone size: NA; D gene: NA; J gene: TRBJ1-1; CDR3 DNA: TGTGCCAGCAATATGTGGGGGAACACTGAAGCTTTCTTT; CDR3 protein: CASNMWGNTEAFF
V gene: TRBV28; clone size: NA; D gene: NA; J gene: TRBJ2-7; CDR3 DNA: TGTGCCAGCAGTTTATCACAGGGAGGGTACGAGCAGTACTTC; CDR3 protein: CASSLSQGGYEQYF
V gene: TRBV11-1; clone size: NA; D gene: TRBD2; J gene: TRBJ2-7; CDR3 DNA: TGTGCCAGCAGCTTAGTCGTAGCGGGAGGGACCTACGAGCAGTACTTC; CDR3 protein: CASSLVVAGGTYEQYF
V gene: TRBV19; clone size: few; D gene: TRBD2; J gene: TRBJ2-1; CDR3 DNA: TGTGCCAGTAGCGTCCTAGCGGGAGGGCCAAATGAGCAGTTCTTC; CDR3 protein: CASSVLAGGPNEQFF
V gene: TRBV3-1; clone size: NA; D gene: TRBD2; J gene: TRBJ2-7; CDR3 DNA: TGTGCCAGCAGGCTAGAGGTTCGGTCTAGCGGGAGGCTGACCTACGAGCAGTACTTC; CDR3 protein: CASRLEVRSSGRLTYEQYF
V gene: TRBV3-1; clone size: many; D gene: NA; J gene: TRBJ2-1; CDR3 DNA: TGTGCCGCAAGGAGGATCGCTTTCGATGAGCAGTTCTTC; CDR3 protein: CAARRIAFDEQFF
V gene: TRBV5-1; clone size: NA; D gene: TRBD2; J gene: TRBJ2-5; CDR3 DNA: TGTGTCAGCACTGGGGGGGAGACCGAGTACTTC; CDR3 protein: CVSTGGETEYF
V gene: TRBV11-2; clone size: NA; D gene: NA; J gene: TRBJ2-7; CDR3 DNA: TGTGCCAGCAGTCTTAACCTCAACCTGGTTGGGGAGCAGTACTTC; CDR3 protein: CASSLNLNLVGEQYF
V gene: TRBV24-1; clone size: few; D gene: NA; J gene: TRBJ2-2; CDR3 DNA: TGTGCCACCAGTGATCCCCGGCGCGGCACCGGGGAGCTGTTTTTT; CDR3 protein: CATSDPRRGTGELFF
V gene: TRBV4-1; clone size: NA; D gene: NA; J gene: TRBJ1-3; CDR3 DNA: TGCGCCAGCAGCAAAGACCCAGGCTATGGAAACAACATATATTTT; CDR3 protein: CASSKDPGYGNNIYF
V gene: TRBV24-1; clone size: many; D gene: NA; J gene: TRBJ2-3; CDR3 DNA: TGTGCCACCAGGGCCCCAGGGCGGGCGGATACGCAGTATTTT; CDR3 protein: CATRAPGRADTQYF
V gene: TRBV19; clone size: many; D gene: NA; J gene: TRBJ2-3; CDR3 DNA: TGTGCCAGTAGTCTGCGAGGGGAAGATACGCAGTATTTT; CDR3 protein: CASSLRGEDTQYF
V gene: TRBV7-3; clone size: many; D gene: NA; J gene: TRBJ2-7; CDR3 DNA: TGTGCCAGCAGCTCGGGGGCCGGGGGGTCCGAGCAGTACTTC; CDR3 protein: CASSSGAGGSEQYF
V gene: TRBV19; clone size: NA; D gene: TRBD1; J gene: TRBJ1-2; CDR3 DNA: TGTGCCAGTATCTCGACCGGGACAGGGATAGGCTATGGCTACACCTTC; CDR3 protein: CASISTGTGIGYGYTF
V gene: TRBV11-3; clone size: NA; D gene: TRBD1; J gene: TRBJ2-1; CDR3 DNA: TGTGCCAGCAGCTTATCAGGGGGAAGGAATGAGCAGTTCTTC; CDR3 protein: CASSLSGGRNEQFF
V gene: TRBV7-3; clone size: few; D gene: NA; J gene: TRBJ2-3; CDR3 DNA: TGTGCCAGCGGTGACGGGAATACGCAGTATTTT; CDR3 protein: CASGDGNTQYF